This T cell receptor (beta chain) was sequenced for a study of human T cells and chemical hapten exposure. Turning to the study itself: 2% DPC applied to a roughly 2 cm by roughly 2 cm arm area sensitized donors. Patients got weekly scalp diphenylcyclopropenone doses over the roughly 24-week study.

Time point reported: pre-sensitization, week 0. Regarding treatment: therapeutic diphenylcyclopropenone sensitization with weekly scalp DPC. The starting material, unfractionated whole blood, was used for total RNA extraction. Library preparation tagged each individual cDNA molecule with a unique molecular identifier. TCRdb used MiXCR to reprocess the RACE reads, holding one entry per CDR3 protein. The table includes under 95,000 distinct CDR3 sequences, about 8% detected once. This clonotype was seen repeatedly, ten times or more. The CDR3 covers 12 residues. Germline CDR1 is MNHNS and CDR2 is SASEGT. V lost 6 bases, J lost 9 bases, and 12 bases lay in between.

The sequencing here drew on whole blood, taken in connection with sensitization to the hapten diphenylcyclopropenone (DPC). The chain couples TRBV6-1 to TRBJ2-1; D may correspond to TRBD1 or TRBD2 (5 bases each). The TCR sequence derives from a man aged 35 to 55 with alopecia areata. Some clones in this sample may be carry-over from other donors' samples. The DNA for the CDR3 is TGTGCCAGCAGGGGGGATAGCTTTGAGCAGTTCTTC. Its protein product is CASRGDSFEQFF.